These 32 T cell receptor beta chains came from one sample sequenced in a study of shared clonotypes between healthy human individuals. The assay was immunoSEQ multiplex PCR, and TCRdb's table has in-frame clones only and misses some. The data contain over 2,000,000 clones, just over 90% of them singletons. Naive CD8 cells lacked CD45RO and underwent positive selection for CCR7, leaving out terminally differentiated effector memory CD45RA+ cells. Specimen: naive CD8+ T cells from PBMCs. The receptors were sampled from a man between 18 and 35 years old in good health. Some clones in this sample may be carry-over from other donors' samples.

The rearrangement joins TRBV7-9 to TRBJ1-2; D remains unclear. V was trimmed by 3 bases and J by 8 bases, leaving 10 bases between them. This CDR3 is 12 amino acids long. Germline V gives CDR1 SEHNR, CDR2 FQNEAQ (reference sequence). CDR3 DNA: TGTGCCAGCAGCTTTTCTGTGGACGGCTACACCTTC. This encodes CASSFSVDGYTF.

The chain is built from TRBV7-3 and TRBJ2-1, with D maybe TRBD1 (6 bases). Germline loops: CDR1 SGHTA, CDR2 FQGTGA. The CDR3 loop spans 17 amino acids. V lost 2 bases and J lost 1, with 15 bases in between. The CDR3 coding sequence is TGTGCCAGCAGCTTATTGGGCAGGGGATCATCCTACAATGAGCAGTTCTTC. Its protein is CASSLLGRGSSYNEQFF. The whole variable domain, filled in from reference TRBV7-3 and TRBJ2-1, reads GAGVSQTPSNKVTEKGKYVELRCDPISGHTALYWYRQSLGQGPEFLIYFQGTGAADDSGLPNDRFFAVRPEGSVSTLKIQRTERGDSAVYLCASSLLGRGSSYNEQFFGPGTRLTVL.

The rearrangement joins TRBV28 to TRBJ1-1, with D perhaps matching TRBD1 (5 bases). V was trimmed by 2 bases and J by 5 bases, leaving 12 bases between them. Germline V gene data show CDR1 as MDHEN and CDR2 as SYDVKM. CDR3 length: 14 amino acids. As DNA, the CDR3 is TGTGCCAGCAGTTTAAGGGCAGGGAGGACTGAAGCTTTCTTT. It codes for CASSLRAGRTEAFF.

The chain joins TRBV2 to TRBJ1-4; D is possibly TRBD1 (6 bases). Trimming stripped 4 bases from V and 6 bases from J, with 15 bases between. This CDR3 spans 15 amino acids. Germline V gives CDR1 SNHLY, CDR2 FYNNEI. The CDR3 spells CASSGTVAGHEKLFF. The DNA for the CDR3 is TGTGCCAGCAGTGGGACAGTTGCGGGGCATGAAAAACTGTTTTTT.

This clone has a single count. The chain couples TRBV28 to TRBJ2-7; D is possibly TRBD2 (6 bases). This CDR3 has 15 residues. Germline lookup yields CDR1 MDHEN and CDR2 SYDVKM. Trimming took off 3 bases at V and 2 bases at J, with 14 bases between the two ends. The CDR3 sequence is CASSLGEDNPYEQYF. CDR3 coding DNA: TGTGCCAGCAGTTTGGGGGAGGACAACCCCTACGAGCAGTACTTC.

CDR3 DNA: TGCGCCAGCAGTGGAAGGCTTTCCTACAATGAGCAGTTCTTC. Residues: CASSGRLSYNEQFF. V and J are TRBV10-2 and TRBJ2-1; no firm D call. Germline loops: CDR1 WSHSY, CDR2 SAAADI. There are 14 residues in the CDR3. V gave up 4 bases and J gave up 1 base, with 8 bases separating them.

The V and J genes are TRBV9 and TRBJ1-1; D remains ambiguous. Trimming removed 4 bases from V and 1 base from J, with 17 bases in between. The V gene's germline CDR1 is SGDLS and CDR2 YYNGEE. The CDR3 is 16 residues long. The CDR3 region is CASSTNPHLGNTEAFF. Here the CDR3 DNA reads TGTGCCAGCAGCACCAACCCCCACCTGGGGAACACTGAAGCTTTCTTT.

This clone was seen more than once but under ten times. The CDR3 nucleotides are TGTGCCATCAGCCGGGACATAGCGTCCTACGAGCAGTACTTC. As protein: CAISRDIASYEQYF. The rearrangement uses TRBV10-3 and TRBJ2-7, with D perhaps matching TRBD1 (6 bases). Germline V CDR1 and CDR2: ENHRY, SYGVKD. This CDR3 is built from 14 residues. V lost 6 bases and J lost 1, with 13 bases in between.

The chain joins TRBV19 to TRBJ2-7, with 10 positions matching TRBD1. Trimming removed 5 bases from V and 5 bases from J; junction bases left unmatched: 9. The CDR3 consists of 15 residues. Germline CDR1 is LNHDA and CDR2 is SQIVND (reference sequence). The CDR3 nucleotides are TGTGCCAGTAGTGCTTGGGACAGGGGCCTTGACGAGCAGTACTTC. Its translation: CASSAWDRGLDEQYF.

The chain uses TRBV9 and TRBJ2-7; D ambiguous. V was shortened by 4 bases and J by 3 bases, with 20 bases between the two germline ends. The CDR3 runs to 16 residues. Germline CDR1 and CDR2: SGDLS and YYNGEE. As DNA, the CDR3 is TGTGCCAGCAGCCCCCGTCACCTCCCTGAAGGCTACGAGCAGTACTTC. It yields the protein CASSPRHLPEGYEQYF. Variable domain in full (rest from reference TRBV9 and TRBJ2-7): DSGVTQTPKHLITATGQRVTLRCSPRSGDLSVYWYQQSLDQGLQFLIQYYNGEERAKGNILERFSAQQFPDLHSELNLSSLELGDSALYFCASSPRHLPEGYEQYFGPGTRLTVT.

The rearrangement links TRBV29-1 to TRBJ2-2; D gene unclear. Trimming took 5 bases from V and 4 from J, leaving 8 bases between them. Germline CDR1 reads SQVTM; CDR2 reads ANQGSEA. The CDR3 extends over 12 amino acids. The CDR3 loop reads CSVSWFTGELFF. The CDR3 bases are TGCAGCGTTTCTTGGTTCACCGGGGAGCTGTTTTTT.

The chain has TRBV28 and TRBJ1-1; D remains ambiguous. CDR3 length: 12 amino acids. Germline V gives CDR1 MDHEN, CDR2 SYDVKM. The V end was cut by 7 bases, the J end by 4 bases, with 10 bases between. Written as DNA, the CDR3 is TGTGCCAGCATTGACTACGGCACTGAAGCTTTCTTT. Translation gives CASIDYGTEAFF.

CDR3 DNA: TGTGCCTGCGGACTGTACAATGAGCAGTTCTTC. It translates to CACGLYNEQFF. The V gene is TRBV2, the J gene TRBJ2-1, with D maybe TRBD2 (5 bases). The length of the CDR3 is 11 residues. Per germline, CDR1 SNHLY and CDR2 FYNNEI. The V gene lost 11 bases and the J gene lost 4 bases, with 9 bases spanning the gap.

The chain employs TRBV7-9 and TRBJ1-4; D gene uncertain. V was cut by 1 base and J by 8 bases, with 14 bases left in between. Germline V gene data show CDR1 as SEHNR and CDR2 as FQNEAQ (reference sequence). The CDR3 totals 15 residues. CDR3 coding DNA: TGTGCCAGCAGCTTAGGGGTAGGGCGTGGAGAAAAACTGTTTTTT. Amino acid sequence: CASSLGVGRGEKLFF.

V is TRBV4-1 and J is TRBJ2-1, with 8 bases that match TRBD1. With 4 bases clipped from V and 7 bases from J, the junction kept 9 bases outside the gene matches. Germline CDR1 MGHRA, CDR2 YSYEKL. This CDR3 has 15 amino acids. This chain's CDR3 is CASSPWTGSGNEQFF. CDR3 nucleotide sequence: TGCGCCAGCAGCCCATGGACAGGGTCGGGGAATGAGCAGTTCTTC.

This chain connects TRBV28 to TRBJ1-5; 12 bases are a match to TRBD1. The germline gives CDR1 MDHEN, CDR2 SYDVKM. The ends lost 3 bases at V and 0 bases at J; junction bases unmatched: 15. The CDR3 has 21 residues. The chain's CDR3 is CASSFPGGTGGASYSNQPQHF. The DNA of the CDR3 is TGTGCCAGCAGTTTTCCGGGTGGGACAGGGGGCGCTTCATATAGCAATCAGCCCCAGCATTTT. Complete variable domain (other parts from reference TRBV28 and TRBJ1-5): DVKVTQSSRYLVKRTGEKVFLECVQDMDHENMFWYRQDPGLGLRLIYFSYDVKMKEKGDIPEGYSVSREKKERFSLILESASTNQTSMYLCASSFPGGTGGASYSNQPQHFGDGTRLSIL.

This chain connects TRBV27 to TRBJ2-1, with 8 bases lining up with TRBD2. With 6 bases clipped from V and 9 bases from J, the junction kept 13 bases outside the gene matches. Germline CDR1 is MNHEY and CDR2 is SMNVEV (reference sequence). The CDR3 totals 15 residues. The CDR3 nucleotides read TGTGCCAGCAGCCTGGGGACCGGGACTAGGGCTGAGCAGTTCTTC. Protein: CASSLGTGTRAEQFF.

Only one count was recorded for this clone. The chain joins TRBV4-1 to TRBJ1-3, with D possibly TRBD1 on 5 matching bases. Germline CDR1 reads MGHRA; CDR2 reads YSYEKL. Trimming removed 3 bases from V and 0 bases from J, with 18 bases in between. This CDR3 comprises 18 residues. The CDR3 spells CASSQGMGPRSSGNTIYF. The DNA of the CDR3 is TGCGCCAGCAGCCAGGGGATGGGACCCCGGAGCTCTGGAAACACCATATATTTT.

The CDR3 sequence is CASSLGTSGSTDTQYF. The CDR3 bases are TGTGCCAGCAGCCTAGGGACTAGCGGGAGTACAGATACGCAGTATTTT. The rearrangement uses TRBV7-8 and TRBJ2-3; 14 positions match TRBD2. CDR1 is SGHVS, CDR2 FQNEAQ, per germline. The CDR3 spans 16 residues. V lost 5 bases to trimming and J lost 3 bases; unmatched junction nucleotides: 4.

The chain recombines TRBV6-4 with TRBJ2-7; D remains ambiguous. The V and J ends lost 2 bases and 7 bases respectively, with 6 bases between them. Germline loops: CDR1 MRHNA, CDR2 SNTAGT. This CDR3 is built from 11 residues. The CDR3 sequence: CASSDGWEQYF. The CDR3 coding sequence is TGTGCCAGCAGTGACGGCTGGGAGCAGTACTTC.

The chain is built from TRBV5-6 and TRBJ2-2; D is possibly TRBD2 (5 bases). V lost 6 bases and J 7 bases, leaving 25 bases between the germline ends. The germline CDR1 and CDR2 sequences are SGHDT and YYEEEE. The CDR3 totals 17 residues. DNA of the CDR3: TGTGCCAGCACCGCAAGCGGTGTGCACCGACGGAACGGGGAGCTGTTTTTT. This translates into CASTASGVHRRNGELFF.

This sequence joins TRBV6-5 and TRBJ2-7, with TRBD1 as a possible D gene (6 bases). Germline CDR1 MNHEY, CDR2 SVGAGI. The CDR3 totals 14 residues. The V end was cut by 6 bases, the J end by 4 bases, with 16 bases between. CDR3: CASRSWDTEYEQYF. The CDR3 DNA follows: TGTGCCAGCAGGTCATGGGACACAGAATACGAGCAGTACTTC.

This chain connects TRBV7-9 to TRBJ2-1, with 7 bases that match TRBD2. The CDR3 sequence is 15 residues long. CDR1 and CDR2 from the germline V gene are SEHNR and FQNEAQ (reference sequence). The V gene end was trimmed by 5 bases and the J gene end by 3 bases; junction bases not matched to a gene: 7. The chain's CDR3 is CASSRAGTNYNEQFF. In nucleotides, the CDR3 is TGTGCCAGCAGCCGAGCGGGAACGAACTACAATGAGCAGTTCTTC.

The V call is TRBV7-2, the J call TRBJ2-7; 9 bases are shared with TRBD2. V trimming: 4 bases; J trimming: 3 bases; junction bases outside the gene matches: 13. This CDR3 contains 17 residues. Germline V gives CDR1 SGHTA, CDR2 FQGNSA. The CDR3 loop reads CASSSVWAGGLLYEQYF. CDR3 sequence (DNA): TGTGCCAGCAGCTCCGTTTGGGCGGGAGGGTTACTCTACGAGCAGTACTTC.

The gene calls are TRBV29-1 and TRBJ2-1; D unresolved. Germline V CDR1 and CDR2: SQVTM, ANQGSEA. The CDR3 consists of 10 residues. The V end lost 6 bases, the J end lost 3 bases, and 3 bases lay between the germline ends. CDR3 nucleotides: TGCAGCGTCAACTACAATGAGCAGTTCTTC. This encodes CSVNYNEQFF.

This clone occurred once. The chain recombines TRBV29-1 with TRBJ2-3, with 7 bases identical to TRBD1. This CDR3 has 15 residues. Germline-derived CDR1 and CDR2 are SQVTM and ANQGSEA. With V trimmed by 3 bases and J by 5 bases, 11 bases remained unmatched. The CDR3 nucleotides are TGCAGCGTTGAGGTTGTAGGGGGCCGACGAGATACGCAGTATTTT. This translates into CSVEVVGGRRDTQYF.

The chain links TRBV6-5 to TRBJ2-1, with 7 bases matching TRBD1. The CDR3 covers 16 residues. Germline lookup yields CDR1 MNHEY and CDR2 SVGAGI. V shed 0 bases, J shed 4 bases, and the junction held 6 bases outside the gene matches. In DNA, the CDR3 is TGTGCCAGCAGTTACTCCCTGACAGGGCTGTACAATGAGCAGTTCTTC. Amino acids: CASSYSLTGLYNEQFF.

The chain uses TRBV5-8 and TRBJ2-5, with D possibly being TRBD1 or TRBD2 (5 bases each). Germline V lookup: CDR1 SGHTS, CDR2 YDEGEE. The CDR3 length is 15 residues. Trimming left V 4 bases short and J 5 bases short, with 18 bases between. CDR3 sequence (DNA): TGTGCCAGCAGCCGAACCGGGACGGACGGGGAGACCCAGTACTTC. This encodes CASSRTGTDGETQYF. Using reference TRBV5-8 and TRBJ2-5 for the parts outside the CDR3, the full variable domain is EAGVTQSPTHLIKTRGQQATLRCSPISGHTSVYWYQQALGLGLQFLLWYDEGEERNRGNFPPRFSGRQFPNYSSELNVNALELEDSALYLCASSRTGTDGETQYFGPGTRLLVL.

The chain has TRBV7-2 and TRBJ1-3, with D uncertain. The CDR3 loop spans 11 amino acids. The V end was cut by 5 bases, the J end by 6 bases, with 5 bases between. Looked up from germline, CDR1 is SGHTA and CDR2 is FQGNSA. CDR3 DNA sequence: TGTGCCAGCAGCGAGCTAAACACCATATATTTT. Protein product: CASSELNTIYF. The whole variable domain, remainder taken from reference TRBV7-2 and TRBJ1-3, is GAGVSQSPSNKVTEKGKDVELRCDPISGHTALYWYRQSLGQGLEFLIYFQGNSAPDKSGLPSDRFSAERTGGSVSTLTIQRTQQEDSAVYLCASSELNTIYFGEGSWLTVV.

This chain connects TRBV28 to TRBJ1-1; 9 nucleotides line up with TRBD1. Germline CDR1 reads MDHEN; CDR2 reads SYDVKM. The CDR3 is 14 residues long. With V trimmed by 3 bases and J by 11 bases, 10 bases remained unmatched. CDR3 sequence: CASSLRGQGFSAFF. The CDR3 DNA follows: TGTGCCAGCAGTTTGAGGGGACAGGGTTTTAGCGCTTTCTTT.

The rearrangement uses TRBV27 and TRBJ2-2; 7 bases match TRBD1. Germline CDR1 reads MNHEY; CDR2 reads SMNVEV (reference sequence). The CDR3 runs to 15 residues. Trimming took 6 bases from V and 8 from J; bases not matched to a gene: 12. The CDR3 spells CASSLTGIKGGELFF. The CDR3 nucleotides read TGTGCCAGCAGCTTGACAGGGATCAAGGGAGGGGAGCTGTTTTTT.

This chain uses TRBV9 with TRBJ2-1, with 8 bases lining up with TRBD2. Germline lookup yields CDR1 SGDLS and CDR2 YYNGEE. The CDR3 length is 14 residues. The V gene end was trimmed by 3 bases and the J gene end by 8 bases; junction bases not matched to a gene: 7. The CDR3 DNA sequence: TGTGCCAGCAGCGATACCGGGACTAGATATGAGCAGTTCTTC. Translating it yields CASSDTGTRYEQFF.